This entry lists 2 T cell receptor beta chains sequenced from one sample in a study of T-cell reconstitution after alpha-beta-depleted transplantation in children. The TCRbeta library incorporated unique molecular identifiers. TCRdb reprocessed the PCR reads with MiXCR, giving one entry per CDR3 protein. Of roughly 400,000 distinct CDR3 sequences listed, approximately 42% are singletons. The starting material was PBMCs, obtained before TCRalphabeta/CD19-depleted stem cell transplant. All receptors derive from a girl aged 2-9 years with aplastic anemia, due to receive a stem cell transplant.

The chain couples TRBV6-1 to TRBJ1-5; D is possibly TRBD1 (6 bases). Germline V lookup: CDR1 MNHNS, CDR2 SASEGT. The CDR3 sequence is 16 residues long. Trimming left V 6 bases short and J 1 base short, with 16 bases between. CDR3 sequence reads: CASSLRDKGSNQPQHF. The CDR3, as DNA: TGTGCCAGCAGCCTCCGGGACAAGGGAAGCAATCAGCCCCAGCATTTT.

Ten or more counts support this clonotype. The chain links TRBV5-5 to TRBJ1-1; no firm D call. The CDR3 covers 15 residues. V lost 0 bases and J 4 bases, leaving 13 bases between the germline ends. Germline CDR1 is SGHKS and CDR2 is YYEKEE (reference sequence). The CDR3 bases are TGTGCCAGCAGCTTGGAGGAGGGTCTGAGCACTGAAGCTTTCTTT. It specifies CASSLEEGLSTEAFF.